This T cell receptor (beta chain) was sequenced for a study of cytomegalovirus exposure and HLA in healthy donors. PCR used 60 Vbeta primers and 13 Jbeta primers. The repertoire was sequenced with immunoSEQ multiplex PCR; TCRdb's copy has only in-frame clones and lacks some. The sample yields tens of thousands of clones, 65% to 80% seen once. The CDR3 has 15 residues. Germline V lookup: CDR1 LGHNA, CDR2 YSLEER. Trimming at V came to 4 bases and at J to 3 bases, leaving 6 bases not matched to a gene. The chain employs TRBV4-3 and TRBJ2-7; 10 bases map to TRBD2. Specimen: PBMCs. This receptor was taken from a male donor in good health and CMV-seropositive. CDR3 sequence reads: CASSRSSGGYYEQYF. The CDR3 coding sequence is TGCGCCAGCAGCCGGAGTAGCGGGGGGTACTACGAGCAGTACTTC.